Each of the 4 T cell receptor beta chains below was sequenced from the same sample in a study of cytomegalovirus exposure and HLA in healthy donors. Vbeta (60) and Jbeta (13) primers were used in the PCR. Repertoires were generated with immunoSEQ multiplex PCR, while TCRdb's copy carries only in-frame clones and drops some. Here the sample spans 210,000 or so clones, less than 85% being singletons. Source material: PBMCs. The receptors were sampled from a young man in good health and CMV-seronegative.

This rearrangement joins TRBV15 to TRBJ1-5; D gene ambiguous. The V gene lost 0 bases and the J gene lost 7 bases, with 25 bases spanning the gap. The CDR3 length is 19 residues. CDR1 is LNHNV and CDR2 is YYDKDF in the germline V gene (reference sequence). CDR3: CATSRDSRRSKGGRQPQHF. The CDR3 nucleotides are TGTGCCACCAGCAGAGATAGTCGGAGGAGTAAGGGAGGAAGGCAGCCCCAGCATTTT.

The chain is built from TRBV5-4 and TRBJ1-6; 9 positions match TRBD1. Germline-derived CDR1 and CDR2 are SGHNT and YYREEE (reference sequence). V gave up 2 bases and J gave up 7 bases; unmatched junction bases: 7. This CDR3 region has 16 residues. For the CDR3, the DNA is TGTGCCAGCAGCTTAGGGGGACAGGGAACAAATTCACCCCTCCACTTT. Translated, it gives CASSLGGQGTNSPLHF.

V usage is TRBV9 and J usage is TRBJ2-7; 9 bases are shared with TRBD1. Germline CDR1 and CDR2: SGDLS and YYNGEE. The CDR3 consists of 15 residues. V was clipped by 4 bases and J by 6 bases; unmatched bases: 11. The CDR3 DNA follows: TGTGCCAGCAGCTTAACCGGGACAGGGTTTGGCGAGCAGTACTTC. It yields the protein CASSLTGTGFGEQYF.

For the CDR3, the DNA is TGCGCCAGCAGCCAAGATTTTACGGGGTATGGGGCTGAAGCTTTCTTT. Translated, it gives CASSQDFTGYGAEAFF. The rearrangement links TRBV4-1 to TRBJ1-1; no clear D gene. Germline values: CDR1 MGHRA, CDR2 YSYEKL. The CDR3 is 16 amino acids. V was trimmed by 0 bases and J by 6 bases, leaving 17 bases between them.